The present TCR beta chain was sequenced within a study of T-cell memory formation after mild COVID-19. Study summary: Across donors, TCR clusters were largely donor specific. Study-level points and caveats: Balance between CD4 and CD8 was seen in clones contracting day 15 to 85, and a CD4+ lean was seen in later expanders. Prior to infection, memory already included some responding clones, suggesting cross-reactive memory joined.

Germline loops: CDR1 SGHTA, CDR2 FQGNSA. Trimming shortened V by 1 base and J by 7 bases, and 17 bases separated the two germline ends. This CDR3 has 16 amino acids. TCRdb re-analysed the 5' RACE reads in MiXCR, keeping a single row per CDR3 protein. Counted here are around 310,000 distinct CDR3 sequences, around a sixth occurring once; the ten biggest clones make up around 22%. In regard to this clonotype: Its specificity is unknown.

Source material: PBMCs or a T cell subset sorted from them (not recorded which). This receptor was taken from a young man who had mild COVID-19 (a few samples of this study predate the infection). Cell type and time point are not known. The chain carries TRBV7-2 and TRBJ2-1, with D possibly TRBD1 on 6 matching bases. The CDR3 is CASSLVGAGFGNEQFF. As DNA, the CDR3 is TGTGCCAGCAGCTTAGTGGGGGCAGGGTTCGGGAATGAGCAGTTCTTC.